Shown below are 20 T cell receptor beta chains from a single sample sequenced in a study of T cells in Graves' hyperthyroidism and ophthalmopathy. Authors of the study amplified TCR beta CDR3 regions from RNA transcripts. The HTBI primer set was used in a first-round RT-PCR of the TCR CDR3. TCRdb redid the calling of the multiplex PCR reads with MiXCR, one entry per CDR3 protein. The table records around 200,000 distinct CDR3 sequences, approximately 17% of them present only once. Sequencing was performed on blood. These receptors all stem from a woman between 45 and 65 years old with Graves' hyperthyroidism.

The chain has TRBV18 and TRBJ2-5; TRBD1 agrees at 8 bases. CDR1 KGHSH and CDR2 LQKENI come from the germline V gene. The CDR3 spans 14 residues. The ends lost 3 bases at V and 5 bases at J; junction bases unmatched: 5. CDR3 sequence: CASSPDRAGETQYF. As DNA, the CDR3 is TGTGCCAGCTCACCGGACAGGGCGGGGGAGACCCAGTACTTC.

With respect to this clonotype: Just one base apart from a much larger clone, this may be a read error. V is TRBV7-6 and J is TRBJ2-7, with 10 bases that match TRBD2. The CDR3 has 17 amino acids. Germline-derived CDR1 and CDR2 are SGHVS and FNYEAQ. CDR3 DNA sequence: TGTGCCAGCAGGTTAGCTAGCGGGGGAACTGTGGGCTACGAGCAGTACTTC. Protein product: CASRLASGGTVGYEQYF.

This clonotype was seen many times. V usage is TRBV4-3 and J usage is TRBJ1-1, with 7 bases fitting TRBD1. With 4 bases clipped from V and 0 bases from J, the junction kept 5 bases outside the gene matches. The CDR3 sequence is 15 residues long. CDR1 LGHNA and CDR2 YSLEER come from the germline V gene. CDR3 sequence: CASSLRQGMNTEAFF. The CDR3 DNA sequence: TGCGCCAGCAGCCTAAGACAGGGCATGAACACTGAAGCTTTCTTT.

This clonotype was detected many times. The V call is TRBV20-1, the J call TRBJ1-5; TRBD1 is a possible D gene (5 bases). The V gene's germline CDR1 is DFQATT and CDR2 SNEGSKA (reference sequence). The CDR3 extends over 16 amino acids. Trimming shortened V by 1 base and J by 4 bases, and 17 bases separated the two germline ends. CDR3 coding DNA: TGCAGTGCTAGAGCAATACAGGAGGCAGTAAATCAGCCCCAGCATTTT. Translated: CSARAIQEAVNQPQHF.

This clonotype showed up just a few times. CDR3 in amino acids: CASGLASNEGETQYF. Here the CDR3 DNA reads TGTGCTAGTGGTTTGGCATCTAACGAGGGAGAGACCCAGTACTTC. V is TRBV12-5 and J is TRBJ2-5; a possible D gene is TRBD2 (5 bases). CDR3 length: 15 amino acids. Germline V CDR1 and CDR2: LGHNT, FRNRAP. V lost 1 base, J lost 4 bases, and 13 bases lay in between.

This clonotype was recorded many times. The chain couples TRBV20-1 to TRBJ2-3, with TRBD2 as a possible D gene (5 bases). Trimming pared 5 bases from V and 0 bases from J, leaving 9 bases between. CDR1 is DFQATT, CDR2 SNEGSKA, per germline (reference sequence). The CDR3 loop spans 13 amino acids. The CDR3 reads CSASGESTDTQYF. In DNA form, the CDR3 reads TGCAGTGCTTCCGGGGAGAGCACAGATACGCAGTATTTT.

This clonotype was found many times. V gene TRBV7-2 combines with J gene TRBJ2-7; 7 bases map to TRBD2. J lost 3 bases, V lost 3 bases, and 5 bases had no gene match. CDR1 and CDR2 from the germline V gene are SGHTA and FQGNSA. This CDR3 is 14 amino acids long. CDR3 sequence: CASSLWGGIYEQYF. The CDR3 region has the DNA TGTGCCAGCAGCTTGTGGGGGGGAATCTACGAGCAGTACTTC.

In its sample, this clonotype was seen many times. This chain links TRBV6-1 with TRBJ2-7; 10 nucleotides agree with TRBD1. Trimming at V came to 9 bases and at J to 9 bases, leaving 17 bases not matched to a gene. The germline gives CDR1 MNHNS, CDR2 SASEGT. The CDR3 has 15 residues. Here the CDR3 reads CASTLTGTGDYGQYF. The CDR3 DNA sequence: TGTGCCAGTACGTTGACCGGGACAGGGGACTATGGGCAGTACTTC.

The chain recombines TRBV2 with TRBJ1-2; 9 bases map to TRBD1. This CDR3 spans 12 amino acids. From germline, CDR1 is SNHLY and CDR2 FYNNEI. Germline trimming cut 11 bases from V and 4 bases from J; bases unmatched to any gene: 5. This CDR3 is CAGSTGGYGYTF. The CDR3 DNA is TGTGCCGGTTCGACAGGGGGCTATGGCTACACCTTC.

This clonotype has only one observation. This chain joins TRBV28 and TRBJ1-1; D not resolved. Germline values: CDR1 MDHEN, CDR2 SYDVKM. V lost 6 bases, J lost 2 bases, and 13 bases lay in between. This CDR3 has 14 amino acids. CDR3 DNA sequence: TGTGCCAGCAGGACGTCGGGGATTAACACTGAAGCTTTCTTT. Protein sequence: CASRTSGINTEAFF.

In its sample, this clonotype was seen many times. The J gene is TRBJ1-2, the V gene TRBV6-1; D gene unclear. Germline lookup yields CDR1 MNHNS and CDR2 SASEGT. This CDR3 contains 11 residues. V lost 8 bases to trimming and J lost 1 base, with 5 bases between them. In DNA form, the CDR3 reads TGTGCCAGCTCAAATAACTATGGCTACACCTTC. Residues: CASSNNYGYTF.

This clonotype was detected many times. The chain joins TRBV3-1 to TRBJ1-1; the D gene is possibly TRBD1 (5 bases). Germline CDR1 reads LGHDT; CDR2 reads YNNKEL (reference sequence). The V end was cut by 3 bases, the J end by 7 bases, with 15 bases between. The CDR3 sequence is 14 residues long. The CDR3, as DNA: TGTGCCAGCAGCCACGATCAGGGATATGGTGAAGCTTTCTTT. Translating gives CASSHDQGYGEAFF.

Only a few counts were recorded for this clonotype. V and J are TRBV7-8 and TRBJ1-2; D perhaps matches TRBD1 (6 bases). The CDR3 contains 14 residues. Germline assignment: CDR1 SGHVS and CDR2 FQNEAQ. Trimming took 6 bases from V and 4 from J, leaving 15 bases between them. CDR3 bases: TGTGCCAGCAGTTCGTGGACAGTCTCCTATGGCTACACCTTC. Amino acids: CASSSWTVSYGYTF.

This clonotype has at least ten counts. This chain joins TRBV4-1 and TRBJ2-1; TRBD2 aligns across 11 bases. This CDR3 is 15 amino acids long. Germline V gene data show CDR1 as MGHRA and CDR2 as YSYEKL. The trim removed 1 base at V and 6 bases at J, leaving 2 bases unmatched. The chain's CDR3 is CASSQGLAGRNEQFF. The CDR3 DNA reads TGCGCCAGCAGCCAAGGACTAGCGGGGCGCAATGAGCAGTTCTTC.

This clonotype was counted many times. The rearrangement uses TRBV11-2 and TRBJ1-1, with D possibly TRBD1 on 5 matching bases. In germline, CDR1 is SGHAT, CDR2 FQNNGV. CDR3 length: 13 residues. Trimming removed 1 base at V and 10 bases at J, with 13 bases between. The CDR3 loop is CASSLGLGGRAFF. Here the CDR3 DNA reads TGTGCCAGCAGCTTAGGATTGGGGGGACGAGCTTTCTTT. The entire variable domain, with the rest obtained from reference TRBV11-2 and TRBJ1-1, is as follows: EAGVAQSPRYKIIEKRQSVAFWCNPISGHATLYWYQQILGQGPKLLIQFQNNGVVDDSQLPKDRFSAERLKGVDSTLKIQPAKLEDSAVYLCASSLGLGGRAFFGQGTRLTVV.

At least ten counts were recorded for this clonotype. This chain links TRBV7-9 with TRBJ2-1, with TRBD2 matching over 11 bases. Germline V lookup: CDR1 SEHNR, CDR2 FQNEAQ (reference sequence). The junction had 2 bases not matched to a gene; V was cut back by 1 base and J by 6 bases. This CDR3 has 15 residues. Written as DNA, the CDR3 is TGTGCCAGCAGCTTAGTCCTAGCGGGGGGCAATGAGCAGTTCTTC. Protein: CASSLVLAGGNEQFF.

This clonotype was recorded many times. The chain couples TRBV19 to TRBJ1-1; D gene uncertain. The V gene's germline CDR1 is LNHDA and CDR2 SQIVND (reference sequence). Trimming took 4 bases from V and 5 from J, leaving 14 bases between them. The CDR3 has 14 amino acids. The chain's CDR3 is CASSTPDLWTEAFF. The CDR3 DNA reads TGTGCCAGTAGTACCCCTGACCTCTGGACTGAAGCTTTCTTT.

This clonotype was seen repeatedly, ten times or more. This sequence joins TRBV11-2 and TRBJ2-7, with 8 positions matching TRBD1. Germline V lookup: CDR1 SGHAT, CDR2 FQNNGV. Trimming removed 5 bases from V and 3 bases from J; junction bases left unmatched: 18. The CDR3 runs 18 residues. The CDR3 loop reads CASSPDRAGILGFYEQYF. In DNA form, the CDR3 reads TGTGCCAGCAGCCCGGACAGGGCTGGTATTTTGGGATTCTACGAGCAGTACTTC.

This clonotype was counted at least ten times. CDR3 DNA: TGTGCCAGCAGGGAACAGCCTAACTATGGCTACACCTTC. Translating gives CASREQPNYGYTF. The rearrangement links TRBV28 to TRBJ1-2; D call uncertain. The germline V gene encodes CDR1 MDHEN and CDR2 SYDVKM. Trimming took 6 bases from V and 0 from J, leaving 8 bases between them. This CDR3 contains 13 residues.

In its sample, this clonotype was seen many times. The genes are TRBV20-1 and TRBJ1-5; D not resolved. The CDR3 has 15 residues. V dropped 1 base and J dropped 1 base, with 11 bases sitting between them. Germline V CDR1 and CDR2: DFQATT, SNEGSKA (reference sequence). CDR3 protein: CSARGGLGSNQPQHF. The DNA of the CDR3 is TGCAGTGCTAGAGGCGGGCTAGGAAGCAATCAGCCCCAGCATTTT.